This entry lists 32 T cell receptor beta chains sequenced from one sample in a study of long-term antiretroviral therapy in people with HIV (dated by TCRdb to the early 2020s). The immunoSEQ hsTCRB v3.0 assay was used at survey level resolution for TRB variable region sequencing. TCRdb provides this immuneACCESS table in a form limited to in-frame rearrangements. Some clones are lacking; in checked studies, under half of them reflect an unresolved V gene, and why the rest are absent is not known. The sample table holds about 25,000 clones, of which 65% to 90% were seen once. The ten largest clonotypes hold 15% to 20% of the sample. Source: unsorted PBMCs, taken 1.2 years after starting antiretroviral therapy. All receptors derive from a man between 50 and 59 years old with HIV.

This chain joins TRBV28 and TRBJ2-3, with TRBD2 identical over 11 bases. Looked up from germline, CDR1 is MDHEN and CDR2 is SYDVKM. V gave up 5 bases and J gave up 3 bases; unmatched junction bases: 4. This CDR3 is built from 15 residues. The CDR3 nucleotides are TGTGCCAGCAGTGCCGGGACTAGCGGAACAGATACGCAGTATTTT. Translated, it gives CASSAGTSGTDTQYF. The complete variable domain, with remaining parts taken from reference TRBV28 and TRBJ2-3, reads DVKVTQSSRYLVKRTGEKVFLECVQDMDHENMFWYRQDPGLGLRLIYFSYDVKMKEKGDIPEGYSVSREKKERFSLILESASTNQTSMYLCASSAGTSGTDTQYFGPGTRLTVL.

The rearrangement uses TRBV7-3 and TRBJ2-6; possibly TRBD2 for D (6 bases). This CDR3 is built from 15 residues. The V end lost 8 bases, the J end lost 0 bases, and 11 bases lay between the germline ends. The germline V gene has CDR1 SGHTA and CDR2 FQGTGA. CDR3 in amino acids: CASGDWASGANVLTF. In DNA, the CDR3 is TGTGCCAGCGGGGACTGGGCCTCTGGGGCCAACGTCCTGACTTTC.

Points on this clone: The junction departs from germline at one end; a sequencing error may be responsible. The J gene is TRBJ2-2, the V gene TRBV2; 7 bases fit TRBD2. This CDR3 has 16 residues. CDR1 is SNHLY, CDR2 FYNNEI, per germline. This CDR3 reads CASSQAGFSNTGELFF. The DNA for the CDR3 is TGTGCCAGCAGTCAAGCGGGGTTTTCGAACACCGGGGAGCTGTTTTTT.

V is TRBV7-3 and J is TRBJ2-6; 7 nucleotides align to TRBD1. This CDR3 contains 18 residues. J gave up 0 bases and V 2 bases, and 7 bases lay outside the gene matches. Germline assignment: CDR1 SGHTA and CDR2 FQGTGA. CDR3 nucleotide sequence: TGTGCCAGCAGCTTATATGGACAGGCGACCTCTGGGGCCAACGTCCTGACTTTC. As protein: CASSLYGQATSGANVLTF.

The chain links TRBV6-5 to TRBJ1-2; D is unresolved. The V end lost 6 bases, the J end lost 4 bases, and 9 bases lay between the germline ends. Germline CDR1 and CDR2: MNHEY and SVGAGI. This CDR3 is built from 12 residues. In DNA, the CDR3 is TGTGCCAGCAGCGACAATGCCTATGGCTACACCTTC. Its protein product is CASSDNAYGYTF.

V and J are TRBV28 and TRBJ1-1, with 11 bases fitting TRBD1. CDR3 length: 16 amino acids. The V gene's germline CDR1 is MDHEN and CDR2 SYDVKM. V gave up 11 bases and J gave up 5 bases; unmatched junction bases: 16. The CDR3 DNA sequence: TGTGCCTCGAACCCCCCTCCCGGGACAGGGGGTACTGAAGCTTTCTTT. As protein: CASNPPPGTGGTEAFF.

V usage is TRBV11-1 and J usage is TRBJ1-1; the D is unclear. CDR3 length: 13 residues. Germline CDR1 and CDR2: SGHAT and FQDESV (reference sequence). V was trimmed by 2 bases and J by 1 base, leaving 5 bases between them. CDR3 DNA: TGTGCCAGCAGCTTAACGCCGAACACTGAAGCTTTCTTT. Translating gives CASSLTPNTEAFF.

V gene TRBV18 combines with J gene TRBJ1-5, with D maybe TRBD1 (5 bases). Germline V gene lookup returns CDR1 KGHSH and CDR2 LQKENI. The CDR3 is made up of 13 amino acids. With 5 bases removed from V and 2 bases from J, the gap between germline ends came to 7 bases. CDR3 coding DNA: TGTGCCAGCTCAACGGGGCGCAATCAGCCCCAGCATTTT. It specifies CASSTGRNQPQHF.

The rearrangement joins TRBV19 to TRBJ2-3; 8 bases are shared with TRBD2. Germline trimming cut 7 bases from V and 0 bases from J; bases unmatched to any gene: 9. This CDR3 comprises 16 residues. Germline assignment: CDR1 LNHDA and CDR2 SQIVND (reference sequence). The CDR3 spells CASTSGPPGSTDTQYF. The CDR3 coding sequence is TGTGCCAGTACTAGCGGGCCACCGGGGAGCACAGATACGCAGTATTTT.

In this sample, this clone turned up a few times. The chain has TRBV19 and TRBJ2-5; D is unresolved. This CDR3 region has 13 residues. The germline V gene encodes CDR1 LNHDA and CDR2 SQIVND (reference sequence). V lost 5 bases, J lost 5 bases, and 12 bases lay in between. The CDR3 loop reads CASSPAAMETQYF. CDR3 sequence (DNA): TGTGCCAGTAGTCCGGCGGCGATGGAGACCCAGTACTTC.

The CDR3 DNA reads as TGTGCCAGCAGTGGAGATACGCAGTATTTT. This gives the protein CASSGDTQYF. The chain employs TRBV6-4 and TRBJ2-3; D gene ambiguous. Germline values: CDR1 MRHNA, CDR2 SNTAGT. The CDR3 runs to 10 residues. V lost 4 bases and J 5 bases, leaving 1 base between the germline ends.

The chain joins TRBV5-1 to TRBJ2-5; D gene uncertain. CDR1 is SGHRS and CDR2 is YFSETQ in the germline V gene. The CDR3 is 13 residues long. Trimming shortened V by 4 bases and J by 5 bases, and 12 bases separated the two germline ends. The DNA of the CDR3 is TGCGCCAGCAGCACCGGCCCCCTGGAGACCCAGTACTTC. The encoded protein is CASSTGPLETQYF.

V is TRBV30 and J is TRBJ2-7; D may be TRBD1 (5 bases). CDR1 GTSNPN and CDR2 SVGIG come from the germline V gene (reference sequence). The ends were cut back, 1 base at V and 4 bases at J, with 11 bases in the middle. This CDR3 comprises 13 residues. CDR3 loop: CAWSADSYYEQYF. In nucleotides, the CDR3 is TGTGCCTGGAGTGCCGACAGCTATTACGAGCAGTACTTC.

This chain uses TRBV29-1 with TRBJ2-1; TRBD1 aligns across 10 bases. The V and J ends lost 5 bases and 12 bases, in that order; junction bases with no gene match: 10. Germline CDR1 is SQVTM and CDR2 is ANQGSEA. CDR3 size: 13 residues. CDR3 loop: CSVSRQGASGQFF. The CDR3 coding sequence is TGCAGCGTTAGTCGACAGGGGGCGAGTGGGCAGTTCTTC.

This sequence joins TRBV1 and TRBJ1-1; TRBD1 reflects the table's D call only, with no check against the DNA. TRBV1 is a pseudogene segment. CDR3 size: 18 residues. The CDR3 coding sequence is TGCACCAGCAGCCTACTATCGACAGGGAGGAGTACGAACACTGAAGCTTTCTTT. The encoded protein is CTSSLLSTGRSTNTEAFF.

CDR3 bases: TGTGCCAGCAGTTTAAGTTCGGTGTACGGCTATGGCTACACCTTC. This codes for CASSLSSVYGYGYTF. The V gene is TRBV28, the J gene TRBJ1-2; D is undetermined. Germline V gene lookup returns CDR1 MDHEN and CDR2 SYDVKM. The CDR3 runs to 15 residues. V was trimmed by 2 bases and J by 4 bases, leaving 14 bases between them.

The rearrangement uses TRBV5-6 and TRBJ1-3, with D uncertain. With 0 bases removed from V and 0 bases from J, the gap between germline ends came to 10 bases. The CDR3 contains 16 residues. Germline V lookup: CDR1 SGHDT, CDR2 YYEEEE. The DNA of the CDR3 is TGTGCCAGCAGCTTGGGCAGTACAAACTCTGGAAACACCATATATTTT. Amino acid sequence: CASSLGSTNSGNTIYF. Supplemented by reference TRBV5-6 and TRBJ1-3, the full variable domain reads DAGVTQSPTHLIKTRGQQVTLRCSPKSGHDTVSWYQQALGQGPQFIFQYYEEEERQRGNFPDRFSGHQFPNYSSELNVNALLLGDSALYLCASSLGSTNSGNTIYFGEGSWLTVV.

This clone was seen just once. The CDR3 loop is CASGTPTGGYEQYF. CDR3 in DNA: TGTGCCAGCGGGACCCCGACCGGCGGCTACGAGCAGTACTTC. The chain combines TRBV6-5 with TRBJ2-7, with D perhaps matching TRBD1 or TRBD2 (5 bases each). This CDR3 is built from 14 residues. Germline values: CDR1 MNHEY, CDR2 SVGAGI. V dropped 8 bases and J dropped 3 bases, with 17 bases sitting between them.

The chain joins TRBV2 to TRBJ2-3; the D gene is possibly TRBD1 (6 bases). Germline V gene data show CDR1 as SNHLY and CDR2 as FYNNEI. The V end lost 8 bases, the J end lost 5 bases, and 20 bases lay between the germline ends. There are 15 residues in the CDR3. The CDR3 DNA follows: TGTGCCAGCCTTGACCTTTTGGGGGCTGGAGATACGCAGTATTTT. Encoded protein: CASLDLLGAGDTQYF.

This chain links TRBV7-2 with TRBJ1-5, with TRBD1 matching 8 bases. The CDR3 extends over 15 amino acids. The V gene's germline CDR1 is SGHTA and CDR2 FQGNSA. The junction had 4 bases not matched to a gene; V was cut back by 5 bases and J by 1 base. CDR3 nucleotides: TGTGCCAGCAGCGTCAGACAGGGGAGCAATCAGCCCCAGCATTTT. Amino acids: CASSVRQGSNQPQHF.

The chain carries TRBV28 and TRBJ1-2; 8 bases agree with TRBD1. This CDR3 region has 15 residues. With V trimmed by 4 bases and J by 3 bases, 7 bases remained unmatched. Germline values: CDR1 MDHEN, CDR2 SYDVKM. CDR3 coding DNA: TGTGCCAGCAGTTCCGACAGGGGAGGGGACTATGGCTACACCTTC. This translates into CASSSDRGGDYGYTF.

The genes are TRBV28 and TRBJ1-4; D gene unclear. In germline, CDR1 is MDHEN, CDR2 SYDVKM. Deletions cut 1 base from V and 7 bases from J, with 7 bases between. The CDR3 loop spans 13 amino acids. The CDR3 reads CASSLSGREKLFF. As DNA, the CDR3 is TGTGCCAGCAGTTTATCAGGTCGTGAAAAACTGTTTTTT.

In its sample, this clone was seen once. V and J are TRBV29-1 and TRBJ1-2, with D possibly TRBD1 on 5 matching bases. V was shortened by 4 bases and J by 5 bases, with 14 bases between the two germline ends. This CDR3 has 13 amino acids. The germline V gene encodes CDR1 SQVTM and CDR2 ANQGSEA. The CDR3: CSVATGALYGYTF. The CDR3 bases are TGCAGCGTTGCTACAGGAGCTCTATATGGCTACACCTTC.

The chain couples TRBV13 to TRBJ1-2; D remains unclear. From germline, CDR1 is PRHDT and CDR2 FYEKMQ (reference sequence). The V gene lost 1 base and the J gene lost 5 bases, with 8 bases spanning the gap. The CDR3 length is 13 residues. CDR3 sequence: CASSLEGGYGYTF. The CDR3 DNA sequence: TGTGCCAGCAGCTTAGAGGGCGGGTATGGCTACACCTTC.

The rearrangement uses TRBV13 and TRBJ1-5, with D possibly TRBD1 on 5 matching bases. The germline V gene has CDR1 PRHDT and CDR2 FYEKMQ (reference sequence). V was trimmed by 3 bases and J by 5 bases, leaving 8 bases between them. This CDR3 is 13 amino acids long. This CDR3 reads CASSFDRDQPQHF. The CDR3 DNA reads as TGTGCCAGCAGCTTCGACAGAGATCAGCCCCAGCATTTT.

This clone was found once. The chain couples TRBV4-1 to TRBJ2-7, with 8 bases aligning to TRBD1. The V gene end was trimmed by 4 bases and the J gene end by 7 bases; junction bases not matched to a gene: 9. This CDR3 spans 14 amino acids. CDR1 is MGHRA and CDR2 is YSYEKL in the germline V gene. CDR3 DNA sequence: TGCGCCAGCAGCCGAACGACAGGGGAAGGGGAGCAGTACTTC. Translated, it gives CASSRTTGEGEQYF.

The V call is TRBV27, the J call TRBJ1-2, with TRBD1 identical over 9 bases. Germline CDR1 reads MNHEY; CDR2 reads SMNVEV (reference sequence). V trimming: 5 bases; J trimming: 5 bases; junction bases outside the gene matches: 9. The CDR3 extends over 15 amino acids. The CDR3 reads CASSEDTGGAYGYTF. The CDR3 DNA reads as TGTGCCAGCAGTGAGGATACAGGGGGCGCGTATGGCTACACCTTC.

The CDR3 bases are TGTGCCAGCAGCAGGACAGGGGCCGGTAATGAAAAACTGTTTTTT. Its translation: CASSRTGAGNEKLFF. The V gene is TRBV6-5, the J gene TRBJ1-4, with TRBD1 identical over 9 bases. Trimming cost V 6 bases and J 4 bases; bases outside gene matches: 6. Germline CDR1 and CDR2: MNHEY and SVGAGI. The CDR3 runs to 15 residues.

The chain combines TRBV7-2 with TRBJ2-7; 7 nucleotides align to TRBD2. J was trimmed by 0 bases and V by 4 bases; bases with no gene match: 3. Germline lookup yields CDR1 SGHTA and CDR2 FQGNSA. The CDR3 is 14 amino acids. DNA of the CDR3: TGTGCCAGCAGCTCAGGCGGGAGCTCCTACGAGCAGTACTTC. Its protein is CASSSGGSSYEQYF.

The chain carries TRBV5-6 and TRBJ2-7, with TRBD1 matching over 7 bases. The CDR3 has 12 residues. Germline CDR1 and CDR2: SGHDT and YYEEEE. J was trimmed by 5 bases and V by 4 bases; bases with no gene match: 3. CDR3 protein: CASSPTGNEQYF. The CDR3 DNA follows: TGTGCCAGCAGCCCGACAGGGAACGAGCAGTACTTC.

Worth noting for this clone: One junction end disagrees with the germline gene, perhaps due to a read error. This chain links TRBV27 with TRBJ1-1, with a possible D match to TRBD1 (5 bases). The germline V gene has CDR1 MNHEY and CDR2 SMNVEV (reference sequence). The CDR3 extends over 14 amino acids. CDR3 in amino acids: CASSRVGGNTEAFF. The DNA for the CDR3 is TGTGCCAGCAGCCGGGTGGGGGGAAACACTGAAGCCTTCTTT.

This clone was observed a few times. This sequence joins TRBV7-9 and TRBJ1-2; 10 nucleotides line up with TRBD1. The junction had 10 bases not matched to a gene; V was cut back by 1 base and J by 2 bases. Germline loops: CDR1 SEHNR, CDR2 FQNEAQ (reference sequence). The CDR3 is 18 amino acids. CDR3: CASSLGRIKDRGNYGYTF. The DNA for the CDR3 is TGTGCCAGCAGCTTAGGAAGGATTAAGGACAGGGGGAACTATGGCTACACCTTC.